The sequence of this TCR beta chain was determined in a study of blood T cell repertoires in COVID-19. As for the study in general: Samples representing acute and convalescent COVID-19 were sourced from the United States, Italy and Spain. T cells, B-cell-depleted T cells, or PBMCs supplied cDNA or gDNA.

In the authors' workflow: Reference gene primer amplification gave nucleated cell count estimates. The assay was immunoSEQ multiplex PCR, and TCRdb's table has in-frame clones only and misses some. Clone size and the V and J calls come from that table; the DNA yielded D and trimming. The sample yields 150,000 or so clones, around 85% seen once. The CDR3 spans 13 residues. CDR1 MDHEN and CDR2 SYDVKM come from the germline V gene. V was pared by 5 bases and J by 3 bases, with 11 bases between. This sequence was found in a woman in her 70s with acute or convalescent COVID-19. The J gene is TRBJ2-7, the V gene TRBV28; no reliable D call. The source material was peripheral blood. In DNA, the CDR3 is TGTGCCAGCAGTACGGATGCGGTCTACGAGCAGTACTTC. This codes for CASSTDAVYEQYF.